The rows below give T cell receptor beta chains drawn from one sample of a study of T cells in Graves' hyperthyroidism and ophthalmopathy. TCRdb re-analysed the multiplex PCR reads in MiXCR, keeping a single row per CDR3 protein. This table holds about 680,000 distinct CDR3 sequences, about 35% found once. Sequenced sample: blood. These receptors all come from a woman in her forties with Graves' hyperthyroidism. Each CDR3 is given with its conserved first and last residue. Each record gives: J gene, V gene, CDR3 protein.

TRBJ1-5 TRBV4-1 CASSQVNQPQHF
TRBJ1-2 TRBV12-3/TRBV12-4 CASSPDGTNYGYTF
TRBJ2-7 TRBV12-3/TRBV12-4 CASRSYSGTSYEQYF
TRBJ1-4 TRBV7-9 CASSRKRAGPDEKLFF
TRBJ1-5 TRBV6-5 CASSRQGQGDQPQHF
TRBJ2-2 TRBV14 CASSQQLAGSGELFF
TRBJ2-5 TRBV7-9 CASRPTSGGTETQYF
TRBJ1-2 TRBV6-5 CASSYSFTGRSGYTF
TRBJ1-4 TRBV2 CASSDSRVFNEKLFF
TRBJ2-2 TRBV7-7 CASSFRTGELFF
TRBJ2-5 TRBV6-5 CASSNREETQYF
TRBJ1-2 TRBV6-5 CASSGGTYGYTF
TRBJ1-4 TRBV7-2 CASSYQQGTNEKLFF
TRBJ2-7 TRBV10-3 CAIRGGPYEQYF
TRBJ2-7 TRBV2 CASTPDRISYEQYF
TRBJ1-2 TRBV20-1 CSATPGGGYGYTF
TRBJ2-7 TRBV7-2 CASSQSKSWGGHEQYF
TRBJ1-4 TRBV15 CATSEGGGEKLFF
TRBJ1-2 TRBV6-2/TRBV6-3 CASSYIASMDGYTF
TRBJ1-1 TRBV10-1 CASSERPRGTEAFF
TRBJ2-5 TRBV7-2 CASSLGDRERETQYF
TRBJ2-7 TRBV7-2 CASSLYRDPTYEQYF
TRBJ2-7 TRBV24-1 CATSESQGYEQYF
TRBJ1-1 TRBV9 CASSAHQQGPNTEAFF
TRBJ1-6 TRBV12-3/TRBV12-4 CASRTSRGSTPLHF
TRBJ1-1 TRBV25-1 CASSPIGIRTATEAFF
TRBJ2-5 TRBV11-3 CASSLRVGVQETQYF
TRBJ1-4 TRBV7-9 CASSLGSGEKLFF
TRBJ2-5 TRBV20-1 CSARDGAQGGVETQYF
TRBJ1-2 TRBV6-6 CASVRRTDDEAYGYTF
TRBJ1-5 TRBV7-9 CASSSLMGTGTHQPQHF